A selection of T cell receptor beta chains follows, all from one sample in a study of T cell responses to AZD1222 COVID-19 vaccine. The data were produced by immunoSEQ multiplex PCR, yet TCRdb's version contains in-frame clones alone and is incomplete. Of approximately 170,000 clones listed, around 90% are singletons. Specimen: peripheral blood, collected on day 0 of AZD1222 vaccination. These receptors all stem from an adult in good health. Both conserved end residues are part of each CDR3.

TRBJ1-2 TRBV2 CASSKASQLYGYTF
TRBJ1-1 TRBV5-1 CASSLSAGSPMNTEAFF
TRBJ1-2 TRBV5-8 CASSTGDSSISYTF
TRBJ1-2 TRBV6-1 CASSDRQKRDYGYTF
TRBJ1-5 TRBV2 CASSGGWAGNQPQHF
TRBJ2-2 TRBV28 CASSPSTREGELFF
TRBJ1-2 TRBV24-1 CATSGGGREGYTF
TRBJ1-2 TRBV11-2 CASSLWDIYGYTF
TRBJ1-5 TRBV28 CASSLTDRGVNQPQHF
TRBJ1-1 TRBV7-9 CASSQRQGPMNTEAFF
TRBJ2-4 TRBV5-4 CASSSGRDKNIQYF
TRBJ1-1 TRBV29-1 CSVGVGTEAFF
TRBJ1-5 TRBV28 CASTLPRGPQHF
TRBJ1-1 TRBV7-3 CASSLTPGTGEGAFF